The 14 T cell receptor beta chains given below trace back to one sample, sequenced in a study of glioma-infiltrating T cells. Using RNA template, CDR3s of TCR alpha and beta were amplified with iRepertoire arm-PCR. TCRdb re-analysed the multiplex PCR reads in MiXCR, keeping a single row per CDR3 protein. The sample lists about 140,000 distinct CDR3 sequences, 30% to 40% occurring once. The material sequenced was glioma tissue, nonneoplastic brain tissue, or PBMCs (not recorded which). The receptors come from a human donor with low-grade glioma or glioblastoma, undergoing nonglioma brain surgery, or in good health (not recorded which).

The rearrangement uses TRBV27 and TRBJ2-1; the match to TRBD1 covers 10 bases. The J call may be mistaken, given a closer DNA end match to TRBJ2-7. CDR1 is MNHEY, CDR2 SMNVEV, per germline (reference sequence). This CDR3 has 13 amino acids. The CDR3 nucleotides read TGTGCCAGCAGCCCCGACAGGGGGCTTGAGCAGTACTTC. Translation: CASSPDRGLEQYF.

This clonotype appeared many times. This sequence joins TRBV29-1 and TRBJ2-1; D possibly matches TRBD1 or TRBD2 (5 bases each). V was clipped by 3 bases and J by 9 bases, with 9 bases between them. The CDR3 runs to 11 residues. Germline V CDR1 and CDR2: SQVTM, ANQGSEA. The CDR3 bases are TGCAGCGTTGATAATGGGACTGAGCAGTTCTTC. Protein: CSVDNGTEQFF.

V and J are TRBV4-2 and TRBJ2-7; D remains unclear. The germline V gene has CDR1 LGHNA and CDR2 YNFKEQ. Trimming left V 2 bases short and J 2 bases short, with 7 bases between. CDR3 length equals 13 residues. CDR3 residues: CASSQSATYEQYF. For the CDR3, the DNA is TGTGCCAGCAGCCAATCAGCAACCTACGAGCAGTACTTC.

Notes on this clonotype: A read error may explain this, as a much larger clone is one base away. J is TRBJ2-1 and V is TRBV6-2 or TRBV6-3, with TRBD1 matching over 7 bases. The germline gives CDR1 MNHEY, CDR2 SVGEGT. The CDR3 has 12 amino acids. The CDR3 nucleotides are TGTGCCAGCAGTTATCGACAGGGCGAGCAGTCCTTC. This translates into CASSYRQGEQSF.

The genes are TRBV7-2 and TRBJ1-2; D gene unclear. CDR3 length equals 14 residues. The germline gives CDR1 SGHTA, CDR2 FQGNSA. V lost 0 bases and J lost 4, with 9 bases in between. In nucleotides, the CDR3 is TGTGCCAGCAGCTTAGCGGTAGGCGCCTATGGCTACACCTTC. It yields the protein CASSLAVGAYGYTF.

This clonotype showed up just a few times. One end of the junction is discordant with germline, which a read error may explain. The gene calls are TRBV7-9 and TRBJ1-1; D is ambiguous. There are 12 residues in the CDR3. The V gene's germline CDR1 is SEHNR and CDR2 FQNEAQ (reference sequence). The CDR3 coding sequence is TGTGCCCGCAGCGGGCTAGGCACTGAAGCTTTCTTT. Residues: CARSGLGTEAFF.

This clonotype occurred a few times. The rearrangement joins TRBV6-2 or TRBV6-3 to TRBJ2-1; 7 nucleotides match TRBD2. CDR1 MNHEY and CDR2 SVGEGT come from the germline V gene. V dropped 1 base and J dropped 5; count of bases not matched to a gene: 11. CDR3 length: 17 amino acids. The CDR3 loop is CASSYLLLGLHNNEQFF. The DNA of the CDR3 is TGTGCCAGCAGTTACTTGCTGTTGGGACTACATAACAATGAGCAGTTCTTC.

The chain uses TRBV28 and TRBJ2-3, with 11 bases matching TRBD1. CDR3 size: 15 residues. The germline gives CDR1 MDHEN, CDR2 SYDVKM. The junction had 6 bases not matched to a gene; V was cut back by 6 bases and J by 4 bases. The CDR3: CASSAGTGGPDTQYF. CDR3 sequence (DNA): TGTGCCAGCAGCGCCGGGACAGGGGGTCCAGATACGCAGTATTTT.

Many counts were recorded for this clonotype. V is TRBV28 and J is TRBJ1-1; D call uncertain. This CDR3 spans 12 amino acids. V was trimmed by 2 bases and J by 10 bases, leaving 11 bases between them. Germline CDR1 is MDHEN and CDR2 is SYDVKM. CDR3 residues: CASSLGKTVAFF. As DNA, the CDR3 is TGTGCCAGCAGTTTAGGGAAAACAGTAGCTTTCTTT.

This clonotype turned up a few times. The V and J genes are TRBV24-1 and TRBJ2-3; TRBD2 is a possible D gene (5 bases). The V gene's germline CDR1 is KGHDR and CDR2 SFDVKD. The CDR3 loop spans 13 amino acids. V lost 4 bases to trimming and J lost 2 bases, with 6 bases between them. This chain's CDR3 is CATSEDFTDTQYF. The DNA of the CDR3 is TGTGCCACCAGTGAGGACTTCACAGATACGCAGTATTTT.

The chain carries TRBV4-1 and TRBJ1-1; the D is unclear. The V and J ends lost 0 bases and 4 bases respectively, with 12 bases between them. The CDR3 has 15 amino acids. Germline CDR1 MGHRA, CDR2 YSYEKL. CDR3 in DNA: TGCGCCAGCAGCCAAGAGCCGGGATTAGTCACTGAAGCTTTCTTT. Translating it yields CASSQEPGLVTEAFF.

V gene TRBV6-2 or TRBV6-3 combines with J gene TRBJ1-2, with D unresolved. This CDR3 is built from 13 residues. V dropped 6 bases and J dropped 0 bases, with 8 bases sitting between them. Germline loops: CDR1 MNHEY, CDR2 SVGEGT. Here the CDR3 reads CASRMTSNYGYTF. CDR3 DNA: TGTGCCAGCAGAATGACATCTAACTATGGCTACACCTTC.

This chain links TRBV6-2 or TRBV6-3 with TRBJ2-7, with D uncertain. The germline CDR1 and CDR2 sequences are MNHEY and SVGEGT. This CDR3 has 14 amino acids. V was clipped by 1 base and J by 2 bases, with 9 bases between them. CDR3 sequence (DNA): TGTGCCAGCAGTTACTGGGCGGAAACCTACGAGCAGTACTTC. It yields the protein CASSYWAETYEQYF.

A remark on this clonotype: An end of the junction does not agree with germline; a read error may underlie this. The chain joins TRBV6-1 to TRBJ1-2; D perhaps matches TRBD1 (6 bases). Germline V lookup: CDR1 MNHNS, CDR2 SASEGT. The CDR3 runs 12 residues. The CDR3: CASSPTFGGCTF. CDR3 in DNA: TGTGCCAGCAGCCCCACCTTCGGGGGCTGCACCTTC.